Following are 11 T cell receptor beta chains from one sample sequenced in a study of cytomegalovirus exposure and HLA in healthy donors. Both 60 Vbeta primers and 13 Jbeta primers went into the PCR. Only in-frame clones appear in the TCRdb table, and some are missing; sequencing was by immunoSEQ multiplex PCR. The sample has some 90,000 clones, about 80% seen once. The sequenced material came from PBMCs. Receptors were obtained from a man aged 30 to 45 in good health and CMV-seronegative.

This clone was seen more than once but under ten times. The rearrangement joins TRBV6-1 to TRBJ2-7; D might be TRBD1 (6 bases). The CDR3 is 14 residues long. With 8 bases removed from V and 4 bases from J, the gap between germline ends came to 18 bases. Germline CDR1 and CDR2: MNHNS and SASEGT. This CDR3 reads CASRPGQIVYEQYV. The CDR3 nucleotides are TGTGCCAGCCGTCCGGGACAAATTGTGTACGAGCAGTACGTC.

The genes are TRBV28 and TRBJ2-3, with D possibly TRBD1 on 5 matching bases. V lost 2 bases and J 0 bases, leaving 9 bases between the germline ends. The CDR3 totals 15 residues. Germline CDR1 and CDR2: MDHEN and SYDVKM. The CDR3 sequence: CASSLTDISTDTQYF. CDR3 in DNA: TGTGCCAGCAGTTTAACGGACATAAGCACAGATACGCAGTATTTT.

This chain links TRBV19 with TRBJ1-5; possible D gene TRBD1, 6 bases. Germline V lookup: CDR1 LNHDA, CDR2 SQIVND (reference sequence). The germline V and J ends were trimmed by 7 bases and 6 bases, with 13 bases remaining between them. The CDR3 is 13 amino acids. The CDR3 coding sequence is TGTGCCAGTAAAGTGAGGGGGAGTCAGCCCCAGCATTTT. Translating it yields CASKVRGSQPQHF. The full variable domain, its missing parts supplied by reference TRBV19 and TRBJ1-5, is DGGITQSPKYLFRKEGQNVTLSCEQNLNHDAMYWYRQDPGQGLRLIYYSQIVNDFQKGDIAEGYSVSREKKESFPLTVTSAQKNPTAFYLCASKVRGSQPQHFGDGTRLSIL.

The chain combines TRBV5-6 with TRBJ1-2; 10 nucleotides match TRBD1. Germline CDR1 is SGHDT and CDR2 is YYEEEE. The CDR3 spans 19 residues. The V gene end was trimmed by 2 bases and the J gene end by 8 bases; junction bases not matched to a gene: 21. In DNA, the CDR3 is TGTGCCAGCAGCTTCCGGGACAGGGGCCCTCTTCAGGGCGGCGGAGGCTACACCTTC. Its protein product is CASSFRDRGPLQGGGGYTF.

This clone was seen only once. The rearrangement uses TRBV19 and TRBJ1-4; 11 bases agree with TRBD1. Germline V CDR1 and CDR2: LNHDA, SQIVND (reference sequence). The junction had 20 bases not matched to a gene; V was cut back by 7 bases and J by 7 bases. The CDR3 is 19 residues long. In DNA, the CDR3 is TGTGCCAGTAATACTCAGGACAGGGGGCCGATCGTGAGGAGTGAAAAACTGTTTTTT. Amino acids: CASNTQDRGPIVRSEKLFF.

The chain recombines TRBV6-5 with TRBJ2-1, with a possible D match to TRBD2 (7 bases). The ends were cut back, 6 bases at V and 0 bases at J, with 12 bases in the middle. Germline V gene data show CDR1 as MNHEY and CDR2 as SVGAGI. CDR3 length equals 15 residues. The CDR3 region is CASRGGDSSYNEQFF. The CDR3 DNA is TGTGCCAGCAGAGGGGGGGATAGCTCCTACAATGAGCAGTTCTTC.

The chain is built from TRBV4-3 and TRBJ1-3; possible D gene TRBD1, 5 bases. CDR3 size: 16 residues. Trimming took 4 bases from V and 8 from J, leaving 21 bases between them. Germline CDR1 LGHNA, CDR2 YSLEER. Written as DNA, the CDR3 is TGCGCCAGCAGCCTTATGCCGGGGGTTGGCACAGACACCATATATTTT. Its translation: CASSLMPGVGTDTIYF.

The gene calls are TRBV7-2 and TRBJ1-2; 10 bases align to TRBD1. The CDR3 length is 14 residues. Germline values: CDR1 SGHTA, CDR2 FQGNSA. Trimming cost V 4 bases and J 8 bases; bases outside gene matches: 7. CDR3 region: CASSSRQGADGYTF. The CDR3 DNA sequence: TGTGCCAGCAGCTCGAGACAGGGGGCGGACGGCTACACCTTC.

V is TRBV7-3 and J is TRBJ2-1; possible D gene TRBD2, 5 bases. V was shortened by 2 bases and J by 7 bases, with 12 bases between the two germline ends. The length of the CDR3 is 14 residues. The germline V gene has CDR1 SGHTA and CDR2 FQGTGA. The CDR3 sequence: CASSLVSRGNEQFF. The CDR3 region has the DNA TGTGCCAGCAGCTTAGTTTCGCGAGGGAATGAGCAGTTCTTC.

In DNA, the CDR3 is TGTGCCAGCAGCTTATCCGCGGGGTCGTTGGATACGCAGTATTTT. Protein: CASSLSAGSLDTQYF. This chain joins TRBV7-9 and TRBJ2-3, with a weak D call TRBD2 (6 bases). CDR1 and CDR2 from the germline V gene are SEHNR and FQNEAQ (reference sequence). The ends were cut back, 2 bases at V and 6 bases at J, with 15 bases in the middle. The CDR3 contains 15 residues.

The chain carries TRBV14 and TRBJ2-5; TRBD1 is a possible D gene (6 bases). CDR3 length: 13 amino acids. The germline V and J ends were trimmed by 3 bases and 6 bases, with 11 bases remaining between them. The V gene's germline CDR1 is SGHDN and CDR2 FVKESK. CDR3 protein: CASSQDRRKTQYF. The CDR3 region has the DNA TGTGCCAGCAGCCAGGACAGACGAAAGACCCAGTACTTC.